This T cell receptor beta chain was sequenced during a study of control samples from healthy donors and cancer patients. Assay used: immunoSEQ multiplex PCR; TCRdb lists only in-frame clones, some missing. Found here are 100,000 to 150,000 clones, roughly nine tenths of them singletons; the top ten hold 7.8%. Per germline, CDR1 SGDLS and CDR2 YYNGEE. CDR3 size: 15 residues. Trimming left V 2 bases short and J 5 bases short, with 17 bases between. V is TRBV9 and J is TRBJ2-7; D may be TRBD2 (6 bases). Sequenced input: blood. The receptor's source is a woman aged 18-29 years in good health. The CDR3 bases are TGTGCCAGCAGCGTCGCGGGGCCTCATCCACACGAGCAGTACTTC. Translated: CASSVAGPHPHEQYF.